These T cell receptor beta chains were read from a single sample in a study of radiotherapy plus CTLA-4 blockade in lung cancer. Sequenced by immunoSEQ multiplex PCR; TCRdb stores in-frame clones only, minus some. The profile shows more than 100,000 clones, 90% of them singletons. The specimen was peripheral blood, collected from a patient treated with radiotherapy plus ipilimumab. The receptors originated from a human donor with non-small cell lung cancer that progressed on radiotherapy plus ipilimumab. Each CDR3 is given with its conserved first and last residue. Each record gives: V gene, clone size, D gene, J gene, CDR3 protein, CDR3 DNA. A D gene is named only where the DNA matches it firmly. Clone size is given for some rows only: seen once, a few or many times, or a class if the clone is expanded.

>TRBV7-6|-|-|TRBJ2-7
CASSLAGSTYEQYF
TGTGCCAGCAGCTTAGCCGGCAGTACCTACGAGCAGTACTTC
>TRBV5-1|few|TRBD2|TRBJ2-3
CASSSRTSGADTQYF
TGCGCCAGCAGCTCTCGGACTAGCGGGGCAGATACGCAGTATTTT
>TRBV14|few|-|TRBJ2-7
CASSPGLGANSYEQYF
TGTGCCAGCAGCCCAGGATTGGGGGCGAACTCCTACGAGCAGTACTTC
>TRBV5-1|-|-|TRBJ1-1
CASSSQMNTEAFF
TGCGCCAGCAGCTCTCAGATGAACACTGAAGCTTTCTTT
>TRBV5-1|-|-|TRBJ1-4
CASSQVSGDEKLFF
TGCGCCAGCAGTCAAGTTTCAGGGGATGAAAAACTGTTTTTT
>TRBV2|-|-|TRBJ1-2
CASSGVGQVFGYTF
TGTGCCAGCAGTGGGGTCGGGCAGGTCTTTGGCTACACCTTC
>TRBV6-5|-|-|TRBJ2-1
CASSRGEPSRNEQFF
TGTGCCAGCAGTAGAGGAGAGCCGTCGAGGAATGAGCAGTTCTTC
>TRBV5-1|-|-|TRBJ1-5
CASSLEGNEPQHF
TGCGCCAGCAGCTTGGAGGGGAATGAGCCCCAGCATTTT
>TRBV4-3|few|-|TRBJ1-5
CASSQSIDPKQPQHF
TGCGCCAGCAGCCAAAGTATAGATCCGAAGCAGCCCCAGCATTTT
>TRBV11-3|-|TRBD1|TRBJ2-4
CASSDRGDIQYF
TGTGCCAGCAGCGACAGGGGTGACATTCAGTACTTC
>TRBV5-1|-|TRBD1|TRBJ1-1
CASSGRTGVNTEAFF
TGCGCCAGCAGCGGACGGACAGGGGTGAACACTGAAGCTTTCTTT
>TRBV7-6|-|-|TRBJ2-2
CASSLNPGRTGELFF
TGTGCCAGCAGCTTAAACCCGGGGCGGACCGGGGAGCTGTTTTTT
>TRBV29-1|once|-|TRBJ1-3
CSAWGNTIYF
TGCAGCGCCTGGGGGAACACCATATATTTT
>TRBV11-2|-|TRBD2|TRBJ2-1
CASTRDGGSYNEQFF
TGTGCCAGCACCCGGGACGGGGGGTCCTACAATGAGCAGTTCTTC
>TRBV21-1|-|-|TRBJ2-3
CASSLTLCRVEYF
TGTGCCAGCAGCCTCACACTCTGCAGGGTGGAGTATTTT
>TRBV20-1|-|-|TRBJ1-4
CSAINEKLFF
TGCAGTGCCATTAATGAAAAACTGTTTTTT
>TRBV7-8|-|TRBD1|TRBJ1-4
CASSQDRGPLSEKLFF
TGTGCCAGCAGCCAGGACAGGGGGCCCTTAAGTGAAAAACTGTTTTTT
>TRBV5-1|-|-|TRBJ1-3
CASSLRGAGNTIYF
TGCGCCAGCAGCTTGCGAGGGGCTGGAAACACCATATATTTT
>TRBV18|few|-|TRBJ1-1
CASSSGSLGTEAFF
TGTGCCAGCTCATCGGGGAGTCTGGGCACTGAAGCTTTCTTT
>TRBV6-1|once|TRBD1|TRBJ1-2
CASSEKGQKEGSYGYTF
TGTGCCAGCAGTGAGAAGGGACAGAAGGAGGGGTCCTATGGCTACACCTTC
>TRBV7-2|-|-|TRBJ2-3
CASSLGSLSTDTQYF
TGTGCCAGCAGCTTGGGGTCTTTAAGCACAGATACGCAGTATTTT
>TRBV11-2|-|-|TRBJ1-1
CASSHPGPFTEAFF
TGTGCCAGCAGCCACCCGGGTCCCTTCACTGAAGCTTTCTTT
>TRBV11-2|-|TRBD1|TRBJ2-3
CASSARTGGGTDTQYF
TGTGCCAGCAGCGCACGGACAGGAGGCGGCACAGATACGCAGTATTTT
>TRBV7-3|-|-|TRBJ2-6
CASSLNPGANVLTF
TGTGCCAGCAGCTTAAATCCTGGGGCCAACGTCCTGACTTTC
>TRBV7-9|-|-|TRBJ2-7
CASSNHRGEQYF
TGTGCCAGCAGCAATCACAGAGGGGAGCAGTACTTC